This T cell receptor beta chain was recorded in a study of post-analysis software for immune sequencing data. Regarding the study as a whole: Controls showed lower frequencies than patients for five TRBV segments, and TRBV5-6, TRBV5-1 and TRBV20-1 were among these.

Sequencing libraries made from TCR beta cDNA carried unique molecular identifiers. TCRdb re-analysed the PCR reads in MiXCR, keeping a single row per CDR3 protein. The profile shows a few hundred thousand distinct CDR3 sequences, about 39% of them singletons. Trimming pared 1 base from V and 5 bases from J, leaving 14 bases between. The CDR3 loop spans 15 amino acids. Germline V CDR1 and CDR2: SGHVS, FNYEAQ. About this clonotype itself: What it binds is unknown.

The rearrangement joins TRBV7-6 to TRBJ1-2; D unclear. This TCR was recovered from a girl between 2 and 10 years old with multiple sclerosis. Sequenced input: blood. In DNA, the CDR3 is TGTGCCAGCAGCTTAGGAACAACTCCAACTTATGGCTACACCTTC. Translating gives CASSLGTTPTYGYTF.